This T cell receptor (beta chain) comes out of a study of cytomegalovirus exposure and HLA in healthy donors. The PCR made use of 60 Vbeta and 13 Jbeta primers. Using immunoSEQ multiplex PCR, the repertoire was profiled, and TCRdb retains in-frame clones only, with some absent. The table lists approximately 180,000 clones, roughly four fifths of them singletons, with under 2.5% in the top ten. General study results and limits: The authors later linked a missense DCLRE1C variant to TCR beta V- and J-gene trimming.

Remarks on this clone: As yet, its antigen is unknown.

V was trimmed by 1 base and J by 8 bases, leaving 8 bases between them. CDR1 and CDR2 (germline): LNHDA, SQIVND (reference sequence). The CDR3 length is 12 residues. This clonotype originated in a woman aged 25 to 39 in good health and CMV-seronegative. The rearrangement uses TRBV19 and TRBJ1-2; D gene unclear. Sequenced material: PBMCs. CDR3 coding DNA: TGTGCCAGTAGTATAGGCGGCAGCGGCTACACCTTC. Encoded protein: CASSIGGSGYTF.